What follows describes a single T cell receptor (beta chain). The germline gives CDR1 SGHRS, CDR2 YFSETQ. Trimming took 7 bases from V and 6 from J, leaving 19 bases between them. The CDR3 has 14 amino acids. This sample is part of a study of control samples from healthy donors and cancer patients. This table comes from immunoSEQ multiplex PCR, and its TCRdb copy is limited to in-frame clones, with some not included. The sample yields fewer than 150,000 clones, about 89% seen once. The V gene is TRBV5-1, the J gene TRBJ1-2; D possibly corresponds to TRBD1 (5 bases). Sequenced input: blood. This sequence was found in a young woman in good health. CDR3 nucleotides: TGCGCCAGCTCGACGGTTGGGGGAGCGGATGGCTACACCTTC. It encodes CASSTVGGADGYTF. Looking up the rest from reference TRBV5-1 and TRBJ1-2 gives the full variable domain: KAGVTQTPRYLIKTRGQQVTLSCSPISGHRSVSWYQQTPGQGLQFLFEYFSETQRNKGNFPGRFSGRQFSNSRSEMNVSTLELGDSALYLCASSTVGGADGYTFGSGTRLTVV.